This is a list of T cell receptor beta chains from one sample in a study of blood T cell repertoires in COVID-19. Some clones are missing from TCRdb's copy, which holds only in-frame ones; the method was immunoSEQ multiplex PCR. The sample lists about 210,000 clones, around 80% occurring once. Sequencing used peripheral blood. All receptors derive from a middle-aged woman with acute or convalescent COVID-19. CDR3s include the opening cysteine and the closing phenylalanine or tryptophan. A D gene is named only where the DNA matches it firmly. Only some rows state a clone size, as once, few, many or a class for expanded clones.

clone_size j_call d_call v_call cdr3_aa cdr3_nt
. TRBJ2-7 . TRBV27 CASSLNSGPGNEQYF TGTGCCAGCAGCCTTAACTCAGGTCCGGGGAACGAGCAGTACTTC
. TRBJ1-5 . TRBV19 CASSIVSRGNQPQHF TGTGCCAGTAGTATAGTCAGTCGGGGAAATCAGCCCCAGCATTTT
few TRBJ2-1 TRBD1 TRBV4-3 CASSQDGTEYNEQFF TGCGCCAGCAGCCAAGATGGGACAGAATACAATGAGCAGTTCTTC
. TRBJ2-1 . TRBV13 CASSSAGGGGDNEQFF TGTGCCAGCAGCTCAGCAGGAGGGGGGGGAGACAATGAGCAGTTCTTC
few TRBJ2-7 . TRBV25-1 CASSETSSYEQYF TGTGCCAGCAGTGAAACTAGCTCCTACGAGCAGTACTTC
. TRBJ2-3 . TRBV20-1 CSTGRADTQYF TGCAGTACAGGGAGAGCAGATACGCAGTATTTT
. TRBJ2-7 . TRBV3-1/TRBV3-2 CASSHGPNGQYEQYF TGTGCCAGCAGCCATGGACCAAATGGACAATACGAGCAGTACTTC
. TRBJ2-6 . TRBV29-1 CSVRDWVSGANVLTF TGCAGCGTTAGGGACTGGGTCTCTGGGGCCAACGTCCTGACTTTC
. TRBJ2-1 TRBD2 TRBV6-4 CAIPLGLVYNEQFF TGTGCCATTCCATTGGGACTAGTTTACAATGAGCAGTTCTTC
. TRBJ2-6 . TRBV6-5 CASLRSGANVLTF TGTGCCAGCCTTCGCTCTGGGGCCAACGTCCTGACTTTC
. TRBJ2-5 TRBD1 TRBV28 CASSGQGPQETQYF TGTGCCAGCAGTGGACAGGGCCCCCAAGAGACCCAGTACTTC
. TRBJ1-5 . TRBV4-1 CASSQDYGVSNQPQHF TGCGCCAGCAGCCAAGACTACGGGGTTAGCAATCAGCCCCAGCATTTT
. TRBJ1-4 . TRBV11-2 CASSLRQGGEEKLFF TGTGCCAGCAGCTTACGACAAGGGGGGGAAGAAAAACTGTTTTTT
. TRBJ1-2 TRBD1 TRBV5-4 CASSSRQGANPNYGYTF TGTGCCAGCAGCTCTAGACAGGGGGCTAACCCTAACTATGGCTACACCTTC
few TRBJ1-6 . TRBV5-4 CASTSTRQASLNSPLHF TGTGCCAGCACTTCTACCCGACAGGCTAGCCTTAATTCACCCCTCCACTTT
. TRBJ2-3 TRBD2 TRBV4-1 CASSQDWERDSDTQYF TGCGCCAGCAGCCAAGATTGGGAGCGGGATTCAGATACGCAGTATTTT
. TRBJ1-4 . TRBV5-1 CASSFSLDSNEKLFF TGCGCCAGCAGCTTTTCCCTCGACAGTAATGAAAAACTGTTTTTT
. TRBJ1-2 TRBD1 TRBV7-8 CASSETGGLLNYGYTF TGTGCCAGCAGTGAAACAGGGGGCCTTCTAAACTATGGCTACACCTTC
few TRBJ1-5 . TRBV12-3/TRBV12-4 CASSFGGYQPQHF TGTGCCAGCAGTTTTGGGGGGTATCAGCCCCAGCATTTT
. TRBJ2-1 . TRBV3-1/TRBV3-2 CASKLGRYNEQFF TGTGCCAGCAAACTAGGAAGATACAATGAGCAGTTCTTC
. TRBJ2-3 TRBD1 TRBV7-9 CASSPGTGSTDTQYF TGTGCCAGCAGCCCCGGGACAGGGTCGACAGATACGCAGTATTTT
. TRBJ2-5 TRBD1 TRBV24-1 CATSKRDRGQETQYF TGTGCCACCAGTAAACGGGACAGGGGACAAGAGACCCAGTACTTC
. TRBJ2-3 TRBD2 TRBV7-3 CASSSPRGGGSTDTQYF TGTGCCAGCAGCTCCCCCCGGGGCGGGGGGTCCACAGATACGCAGTATTTT
few TRBJ2-3 TRBD1 TRBV5-1 CATKLGQGPDTQYF TGCGCCACCAAACTAGGACAGGGACCAGATACGCAGTATTTT
. TRBJ2-1 TRBD1 TRBV3-1/TRBV3-2 CASRRQGPQGMAQFF TGTGCCAGCAGACGACAGGGGCCGCAAGGTATGGCGCAGTTCTTC
. TRBJ2-1 TRBD2 TRBV7-6 CASSSLAGWYEQFF TGTGCCAGCAGCTCTTTAGCGGGATGGTATGAGCAGTTCTTC
. TRBJ2-5 TRBD2 TRBV29-1 CSVDGLGKQETQYF TGCAGCGTTGACGGACTAGGTAAACAAGAGACCCAGTACTTC
. TRBJ2-1 TRBD1 TRBV11-3 CASSPGQSYNEQFF TGTGCCAGCAGCCCGGGACAGTCCTACAATGAGCAGTTCTTC
. TRBJ2-7 . TRBV5-1 CASSKSPPVRGLNEQYF TGCGCCAGCAGCAAGTCCCCCCCTGTGCGGGGGCTCAACGAGCAGTACTTC
. TRBJ1-1 TRBD1 TRBV20-1 CSASKQGGEAFF TGCAGTGCAAGTAAACAGGGGGGTGAAGCTTTCTTT
once TRBJ2-3 . TRBV4-3 CASSHGLGATGTDTQYF TGCGCCAGCAGCCACGGATTGGGGGCGACCGGCACAGATACGCAGTATTTT
. TRBJ2-2 . TRBV4-1 CASSQDRVNTGELFF TGCGCCAGCAGCCAAGACAGGGTAAACACCGGGGAGCTGTTTTTT
. TRBJ1-5 . TRBV12-5 CASGLGRFSSNQPQHF TGTGCTAGTGGTTTGGGGCGGTTTTCGAGCAATCAGCCCCAGCATTTT
. TRBJ1-6 TRBD1 TRBV19 CASSGGTGDNSPLHF TGTGCCAGTAGTGGCGGGACAGGAGATAATTCACCCCTCCACTTT
. TRBJ2-2 TRBD1 TRBV7-9 CASSLANNLQGANGELFF TGTGCCAGCAGCTTAGCGAATAATTTGCAGGGGGCGAACGGGGAGCTGTTTTTT
. TRBJ1-1 . TRBV27 CASSLGQGSTEAFF TGTGCCAGCAGTTTGGGGCAGGGTAGCACTGAAGCTTTCTTT
once TRBJ1-2 . TRBV30 CAWSWINGGYTF TGTGCCTGGAGTTGGATAAACGGGGGCTACACCTTC
many TRBJ1-2 . TRBV3-1/TRBV3-2 CASSQLLVHANYGYTF TGTGCCAGCAGCCAGCTTCTAGTCCACGCTAACTATGGCTACACCTTC
. TRBJ1-1 TRBD1 TRBV7-6 CASSLGLGQSNTEAFF TGTGCCAGCAGCTTAGGTCTGGGACAGTCGAACACTGAAGCTTTCTTT
. TRBJ2-1 TRBD2 TRBV9 CASSVSGLSNEQFF TGTGCCAGCAGCGTTAGCGGGTTGAGTAATGAGCAATTCTTC
once TRBJ2-1 . TRBV6-4 CASSDGQTYNEQFF TGTGCCAGCAGTGACGGACAGACCTACAATGAGCAGTTCTTC
. TRBJ2-5 . TRBV6-2/TRBV6-3 CASSDSLPRETQYF TGTGCCAGCAGCGACAGCCTACCTCGGGAGACCCAGTACTTC
once TRBJ2-1 . TRBV7-3 CASSLSRGTYNEQFF TGTGCCAGCAGCTTAAGCAGGGGCACCTACAATGAGCAGTTCTTC
. TRBJ1-1 . TRBV15 CATSRGGEDPEAFF TGTGCCACCAGCAGAGGGGGCGAGGACCCTGAAGCTTTCTTT
. TRBJ2-7 TRBD1 TRBV15 CATSRARTGGNEQYF TGTGCCACCAGCAGAGCCCGGACAGGGGGCAACGAGCAGTACTTC
. TRBJ2-1 . TRBV6-2/TRBV6-3 CASSYSVGQTEQFF TGTGCCAGCAGTTACTCGGTCGGTCAAACTGAGCAGTTCTTC
. TRBJ2-7 . TRBV4-2 CASSLGRGPYEQYF TGTGCCAGCAGCCTGGGCAGGGGTCCCTACGAGCAGTACTTC
. TRBJ1-2 . TRBV5-1 CASSFEPWGEAYGYTF TGCGCCAGCAGCTTTGAACCTTGGGGAGAAGCCTATGGCTACACCTTC
. TRBJ2-7 TRBD1 TRBV10-3 CAISGTGPVKQYF TGTGCCATCAGTGGGACAGGTCCTGTGAAGCAGTACTTC
. TRBJ2-3 TRBD2 TRBV5-4 CASSLAGGTQYF TGTGCCAGCAGCTTGGCGGGGGGGACCCAGTATTTT
. TRBJ2-5 . TRBV7-2 CASNLSGETQYF TGTGCCAGCAATTTAAGCGGGGAGACCCAGTACTTC
. TRBJ2-2 TRBD2 TRBV27 CATQRGSGTGELFF TGTGCCACCCAGCGGGGGTCGGGCACCGGGGAGCTGTTTTTT
. TRBJ2-2 . TRBV7-3 CASSLVGAGELFF TGTGCCAGCAGCTTAGTAGGGGCCGGGGAGCTGTTTTTT
. TRBJ2-2 TRBD2 TRBV3-1/TRBV3-2 CASSPTGGNTGELFF TGTGCCAGCAGCCCGACGGGAGGGAATACCGGGGAGCTGTTTTTT
. TRBJ2-2 . TRBV9 CASTKEVPRGTGELFF TGTGCCAGCACCAAAGAGGTCCCCCGGGGCACCGGGGAGCTGTTTTTT
. TRBJ1-5 . TRBV24-1 CATSGRGTGLQPQHF TGTGCCACCAGTGGCAGAGGGACTGGGCTCCAGCCCCAGCATTTT
. TRBJ1-1 TRBD1 TRBV18 CASSRDREKTEAFF TGTGCCAGCTCACGGGACAGGGAGAAAACTGAAGCTTTCTTT
. TRBJ2-7 . TRBV6-2/TRBV6-3 CASCRSSYEQYF TGTGCCAGCTGCCGGAGCTCCTACGAGCAGTACTTC
. TRBJ1-1 TRBD1 TRBV6-1 CASSERGDRVRVNTEAFF TGTGCCAGCAGTGAAAGAGGGGACAGGGTTCGGGTGAACACTGAAGCTTTCTTT
once TRBJ2-5 . TRBV15 CATSRDPRRGSGQTETQYF TGTGCCACCAGCAGAGATCCTCGTCGGGGGTCGGGACAGACAGAGACCCAGTACTTC